This record covers a single T cell receptor beta chain. This sample was included in a study of cytomegalovirus exposure and HLA in healthy donors. It was with 60 Vbeta and 13 Jbeta primers that the PCR ran. Some clones are missing from TCRdb's copy, which holds only in-frame ones; the method was immunoSEQ multiplex PCR. This sample has about 180,000 clones, with 80% found just once. Germline V CDR1 and CDR2: MNHNS, SASEGT. V was pared by 0 bases and J by 4 bases, with 3 bases of the junction left unmatched. The CDR3 extends over 15 amino acids. The chain uses TRBV6-1 and TRBJ1-3, with TRBD1 matching over 7 bases. The receptor comes from a woman in her twenties or thirties in good health and CMV-seronegative. The specimen was PBMCs. For the CDR3, the DNA is TGTGCCAGCAGTGAAGCAGGGGGCGAGGGAAACACCATATATTTT. Its translation: CASSEAGGEGNTIYF.